These T cell receptor beta chains were read from a single sample in a study of beta chain features in type 1 diabetes. TCRdb's copy holds only in-frame clones and misses some; the assay was immunoSEQ multiplex PCR. This sample has a few hundred thousand clones; around 12% occur once, and the top ten carry about 0.01%. The sequencing sample was made of naive CD4+ T cells from blood. Receptors were obtained from a woman aged 18-35 years with type 1 diabetes. CDR3s include the opening cysteine and the closing phenylalanine or tryptophan. The D gene is left open where the match is weak. Where a row states a size, it is once, few, many or the class of an expanded clone; other rows omit it.

J: TRBJ1-2
D: TRBD1
size: -
V: TRBV5-4
CDR3: CASSPPGQGYGYTF
DNA: TGTGCCAGCAGCCCACCAGGACAGGGCTATGGCTACACCTTC

J: TRBJ2-1
D: TRBD2
size: few
V: TRBV30
CDR3: CAWSGSGSEQFF
DNA: TGTGCCTGGAGTGGTAGCGGGAGCGAACAGTTCTTC

J: TRBJ2-3
D: TRBD1
size: few
V: TRBV5-1
CDR3: CASSIGTGRTDTQYF
DNA: TGCGCCAGCAGCATCGGGACAGGGCGCACAGATACGCAGTATTTT

J: TRBJ2-2
D: -
size: few
V: TRBV6-4
CDR3: CASSWLANTGELFF
DNA: TGTGCCAGCTCGTGGCTAGCGAACACCGGGGAGCTGTTTTTT

J: TRBJ1-2
D: -
size: -
V: TRBV7-9
CDR3: CASANRGGGYTF
DNA: TGTGCCAGCGCAAACCGGGGGGGAGGCTACACCTTC

J: TRBJ1-4
D: -
size: -
V: TRBV19
CDR3: CASSGGATNEKLFF
DNA: TGTGCCAGTAGCGGCGGAGCAACTAATGAAAAACTGTTTTTT

J: TRBJ2-7
D: -
size: few
V: TRBV7-2
CDR3: CASSLAVLGGYEQYF
DNA: TGTGCCAGCAGCTTGGCAGTTCTCGGGGGCTACGAGCAGTACTTC

J: TRBJ1-2
D: -
size: -
V: TRBV7-9
CDR3: CASSLDVYQVGYTF
DNA: TGTGCCAGCAGCTTAGACGTTTACCAGGTCGGCTACACCTTC

J: TRBJ1-5
D: -
size: few
V: TRBV9
CDR3: CASSAQGGNQPQHF
DNA: TGTGCCAGCAGCGCTCAGGGTGGCAATCAGCCCCAGCATTTT

J: TRBJ2-2
D: -
size: few
V: TRBV7-2
CDR3: CASSLKGANTGELFF
DNA: TGTGCCAGCAGCTTAAAGGGGGCGAACACCGGGGAGCTGTTTTTT

J: TRBJ2-7
D: -
size: few
V: TRBV11-2
CDR3: CASSSPQGYEQYF
DNA: TGTGCCAGCAGCTCGCCACAGGGCTACGAGCAGTACTTC

J: TRBJ2-7
D: -
size: -
V: TRBV4-3
CDR3: CASGEGSSYEQYF
DNA: TGCGCCAGCGGCGAGGGAAGCTCCTACGAGCAGTACTTC

J: TRBJ2-1
D: TRBD2
size: few
V: TRBV27
CDR3: CASSQPPGRGQFF
DNA: TGTGCCAGCAGTCAACCCCCGGGGAGGGGTCAGTTCTTC

J: TRBJ1-1
D: TRBD1
size: few
V: TRBV6-5
CDR3: CASRYRGSNTEAFF
DNA: TGTGCCAGCAGGTACAGGGGATCGAACACTGAAGCTTTCTTT

J: TRBJ1-5
D: TRBD1
size: few
V: TRBV19
CDR3: CASSTGTGGNQPQHF
DNA: TGTGCCAGTAGTACCGGGACAGGCGGCAATCAGCCCCAGCATTTT

J: TRBJ2-7
D: -
size: -
V: TRBV23-1
CDR3: CASSPRWGPVSYEQYF
DNA: TGCGCCAGCAGTCCCCGATGGGGGCCGGTTTCCTACGAGCAGTACTTC

J: TRBJ2-7
D: TRBD2
size: few
V: TRBV7-6
CDR3: CASRASGGHEQYF
DNA: TGTGCCAGCAGAGCTAGCGGGGGACACGAGCAGTACTTC

J: TRBJ2-4
D: -
size: -
V: TRBV10-3
CDR3: CAISESINSGAKNIQYF
DNA: TGTGCCATCAGTGAGTCGATAAACAGCGGGGCCAAAAACATTCAGTACTTC

J: TRBJ2-7
D: TRBD1
size: -
V: TRBV28
CDR3: CAAQGDRGTYEQYF
DNA: TGTGCCGCTCAGGGGGACAGGGGGACCTACGAGCAGTACTTC

J: TRBJ1-2
D: -
size: few
V: TRBV5-6
CDR3: CASSRSVGYTF
DNA: TGTGCCAGCAGCCGTTCTGTGGGCTACACCTTC

J: TRBJ2-2
D: -
size: few
V: TRBV29-1
CDR3: CSVAPGGHTGELFF
DNA: TGCAGCGTTGCTCCAGGGGGGCACACCGGGGAGCTGTTTTTT

J: TRBJ2-5
D: -
size: few
V: TRBV7-2
CDR3: CASSLTQIQETQYF
DNA: TGTGCCAGCAGCTTAACACAGATCCAAGAGACCCAGTACTTC

J: TRBJ1-6
D: TRBD1
size: -
V: TRBV5-1
CDR3: CASSLRTGDSPLHF
DNA: TGCGCCAGCAGCTTGAGAACAGGGGATTCACCCCTCCACTTT

J: TRBJ1-2
D: -
size: few
V: TRBV5-6
CDR3: CASSLGTLGRGYTF
DNA: TGTGCCAGCAGCTTGGGTACTCTCGGGAGGGGCTACACCTTC

J: TRBJ2-5
D: -
size: few
V: TRBV28
CDR3: CASSPGQETQYF
DNA: TGTGCCAGCAGTCCAGGGCAAGAGACCCAGTACTTC

J: TRBJ2-3
D: -
size: few
V: TRBV7-2
CDR3: CASSSRTDTQYF
DNA: TGTGCCAGCAGCTCTCGCACAGATACGCAGTATTTT

J: TRBJ2-3
D: -
size: few
V: TRBV13
CDR3: CASSSSSDTQYF
DNA: TGTGCCAGCAGCTCAAGCTCAGATACGCAGTATTTT

J: TRBJ2-5
D: TRBD2
size: few
V: TRBV2
CDR3: CARAASGPQETQYF
DNA: TGTGCCAGGGCCGCTAGCGGCCCCCAAGAGACCCAGTACTTC

J: TRBJ1-5
D: TRBD1
size: few
V: TRBV30
CDR3: CAWSARDRNQPQHF
DNA: TGTGCCTGGAGTGCTCGGGACAGGAATCAGCCCCAGCATTTT

J: TRBJ2-1
D: -
size: few
V: TRBV14
CDR3: CASSQRGYNEQFF
DNA: TGTGCCAGCAGCCAACGGGGTTACAATGAGCAGTTCTTC

J: TRBJ2-5
D: -
size: -
V: TRBV25-1
CDR3: CASSRREETQYF
DNA: TGTGCCAGCAGTAGACGGGAGGAGACCCAGTACTTC

J: TRBJ1-2
D: -
size: -
V: TRBV5-1
CDR3: CASSFTTSNYGYTF
DNA: TGCGCCAGCAGCTTTACGACATCGAACTATGGCTACACCTTC

J: TRBJ2-5
D: -
size: -
V: TRBV14
CDR3: CASTVIGGETQYF
DNA: TGTGCCAGCACCGTCATCGGGGGTGAGACCCAGTACTTC

J: TRBJ2-5
D: -
size: -
V: TRBV5-1
CDR3: CASSLDPRETQYF
DNA: TGCGCCAGCAGCTTGGATCCTAGAGAGACCCAGTACTTC

J: TRBJ2-6
D: -
size: -
V: TRBV7-8
CDR3: CASSPRRAGANVLTF
DNA: TGTGCCAGCAGCCCGAGGAGGGCTGGGGCCAACGTCCTGACTTTC

J: TRBJ2-7
D: TRBD1
size: few
V: TRBV18
CDR3: CASSLGQGSYEQYF
DNA: TGTGCCAGCTCTCTAGGACAGGGCTCCTACGAGCAGTACTTC

J: TRBJ2-2
D: TRBD1
size: -
V: TRBV2
CDR3: CASRGTGGPGELFF
DNA: TGTGCCAGCAGAGGGACAGGGGGACCTGGGGAGCTGTTTTTT

J: TRBJ2-3
D: TRBD2
size: -
V: TRBV7-9
CDR3: CASSLLAGGSTDTQYF
DNA: TGTGCCAGCAGCTTGCTAGCGGGGGGGAGCACAGATACGCAGTATTTT

J: TRBJ2-1
D: TRBD2
size: -
V: TRBV7-9
CDR3: CASSITSGSPNEQFF
DNA: TGTGCCAGCAGCATTACTAGCGGGAGCCCCAATGAGCAGTTCTTC

J: TRBJ2-7
D: TRBD1
size: few
V: TRBV23-1
CDR3: CASSLQGAVGEQYF
DNA: TGCGCCAGCAGTCTTCAGGGGGCGGTGGGTGAGCAGTACTTC

J: TRBJ2-5
D: TRBD2
size: few
V: TRBV18
CDR3: CASSQRLAQETQYF
DNA: TGTGCCAGCTCACAACGACTAGCCCAAGAGACCCAGTACTTC

J: TRBJ2-7
D: -
size: few
V: TRBV19
CDR3: CASSGVGDYEQYF
DNA: TGTGCCAGTAGTGGAGTAGGGGACTACGAGCAGTACTTC

J: TRBJ2-5
D: -
size: few
V: TRBV30
CDR3: CAWSVAPAQYF
DNA: TGTGCCTGGAGTGTAGCTCCTGCCCAGTACTTC

J: TRBJ2-3
D: TRBD1
size: few
V: TRBV11-2
CDR3: CASSFRGQGTDTQYF
DNA: TGTGCCAGCAGCTTTAGGGGGCAGGGCACAGATACGCAGTATTTT

J: TRBJ2-3
D: -
size: -
V: TRBV7-9
CDR3: CASSSANGGGRTDTQYF
DNA: TGTGCCAGCAGCTCTGCCAACGGAGGCGGCCGCACAGATACGCAGTATTTT

J: TRBJ2-7
D: TRBD2
size: -
V: TRBV29-1
CDR3: CSVAAGTYEQYF
DNA: TGCAGCGTTGCAGCGGGGACCTACGAGCAGTACTTC

J: TRBJ2-7
D: -
size: few
V: TRBV5-4
CDR3: CASSGRGARYEQYF
DNA: TGTGCCAGCAGCGGCAGGGGGGCGAGATACGAGCAGTACTTC

J: TRBJ2-7
D: -
size: few
V: TRBV30
CDR3: CAWIPWGAYEQYF
DNA: TGTGCCTGGATCCCGTGGGGGGCCTACGAGCAGTACTTC

J: TRBJ2-1
D: TRBD1
size: -
V: TRBV28
CDR3: CASSLSGTANNEQFF
DNA: TGTGCCAGCAGTTTATCCGGGACAGCCAACAATGAGCAGTTCTTC

J: TRBJ1-2
D: TRBD1
size: -
V: TRBV4-3
CDR3: CASSQNNAGTGARGYTF
DNA: TGCGCCAGCAGCCAAAACAATGCCGGGACAGGGGCCCGGGGCTACACCTTC

J: TRBJ1-2
D: -
size: few
V: TRBV4-3
CDR3: CASSPPIPGEGYTF
DNA: TGCGCCAGCAGCCCCCCAATACCCGGGGAAGGCTACACCTTC

J: TRBJ1-4
D: TRBD1
size: -
V: TRBV4-2
CDR3: CASSQPQGVGEKLFF
DNA: TGTGCCAGCAGCCAACCACAGGGGGTCGGTGAAAAACTGTTTTTT

J: TRBJ2-1
D: TRBD2
size: -
V: TRBV6-5
CDR3: CASSLGLAIYNEQFF
DNA: TGTGCCAGCAGTCTTGGACTAGCAATCTACAATGAGCAGTTCTTC

J: TRBJ2-5
D: -
size: -
V: TRBV7-2
CDR3: CASSWSGGGRETQYF
DNA: TGTGCCAGCAGTTGGTCGGGCGGAGGACGAGAGACCCAGTACTTC

J: TRBJ1-1
D: -
size: -
V: TRBV13
CDR3: CASSLGRVNTEAFF
DNA: TGTGCCAGCAGCTTAGGACGGGTGAACACTGAAGCTTTCTTT

J: TRBJ1-1
D: -
size: few
V: TRBV12-5
CDR3: CASATGPTEAFF
DNA: TGTGCTAGTGCAACAGGGCCGACTGAAGCTTTCTTT

J: TRBJ2-4
D: -
size: few
V: TRBV4-3
CDR3: CASSPSRAAAKNIQYF
DNA: TGCGCCAGCAGCCCCTCAAGAGCGGCCGCCAAAAACATTCAGTACTTC

J: TRBJ2-7
D: TRBD1
size: -
V: TRBV29-1
CDR3: CSVIQGASYEQYF
DNA: TGCAGCGTTATACAGGGGGCATCCTACGAGCAGTACTTC

J: TRBJ1-6
D: -
size: -
V: TRBV2
CDR3: CASLGWASSPLHF
DNA: TGTGCCAGCTTAGGTTGGGCCTCATCACCCCTCCACTTT

J: TRBJ2-2
D: TRBD1
size: once
V: TRBV2
CDR3: CASMGTGGTGELFF
DNA: TGTGCCAGCATGGGGACAGGGGGCACCGGGGAGCTGTTTTTT